Listed here are 27 T cell receptor beta chains from one sample, sequenced in a study of T-cell reconstitution after alpha-beta-depleted transplantation in children. Preparation of the TCRbeta library was carried out with unique molecular identifiers. TCRdb reprocessed the PCR reads via MiXCR and lists one record per CDR3 protein. The repertoire holds hundreds of thousands of distinct CDR3 sequences, with under 25% as singletons. Sequences were derived from PBMCs, mostly from graft donor cells, sampled 360 days after TCRalphabeta/CD19-depleted stem cell transplant. The source is a boy less than two years old who had a stem cell transplant for acute myeloid leukemia, so the T cells may come from the graft donor.

This clonotype was counted many times. The rearrangement joins TRBV20-1 to TRBJ2-1, with D perhaps given as TRBD1 or TRBD2 (5 bases each). CDR1 is DFQATT and CDR2 is SNEGSKA in the germline V gene (reference sequence). Trimming cost V 1 base and J 8 bases, with 15 bases left between them. The CDR3 is 14 amino acids. CDR3 loop: CSARVRGLLDEQFF. CDR3 nucleotides: TGCAGTGCTAGAGTCCGGGGCCTATTGGATGAGCAGTTCTTC.

This clonotype was found many times. The V and J genes are TRBV11-3 and TRBJ2-7; TRBD1 matches at 8 bases. The germline CDR1 and CDR2 sequences are SGHNT and YENEEA. After removal of 3 bases from V and 5 bases from J, the junction contained 6 bases not matched to a gene. There are 14 residues in the CDR3. CDR3 in amino acids: CASSFRQGSHEQYF. For the CDR3, the DNA is TGTGCCAGCAGCTTCCGACAGGGGTCTCACGAGCAGTACTTC.

This clonotype was detected once. The CDR3 DNA reads TGCAGTGCTAGTGCCCAGGGGGGGTACGAGCAGTACGTC. It specifies CSASAQGGYEQYV. The chain employs TRBV20-1 and TRBJ2-7, with D possibly called TRBD1 or TRBD2 (7 bases each). The CDR3 covers 13 residues. Trimming took 3 bases from V and 4 from J, leaving 13 bases between them. Looked up from germline, CDR1 is DFQATT and CDR2 is SNEGSKA (reference sequence).

This clonotype turned up a few times. The genes are TRBV12-3 or TRBV12-4 and TRBJ2-2, with D possibly being TRBD1 (6 bases). V was pared by 4 bases and J by 7 bases, with 10 bases between. The CDR3 consists of 13 residues. The CDR3 is CASSYRVSGELFF. The CDR3 nucleotides are TGTGCCAGCAGTTACAGGGTTAGCGGGGAGCTGTTTTTT.

There are a few counts of this clonotype. The genes are TRBV12-3 or TRBV12-4 and TRBJ2-1; 9 bases agree with TRBD2. This CDR3 spans 15 amino acids. V was pared by 4 bases and J by 1 base, with 2 bases of the junction left unmatched. As DNA, the CDR3 is TGTGCCAGCAGTTATAGCGGGGGATCCTACAATGAGCAGTTCTTC. Translated: CASSYSGGSYNEQFF.

The J gene is TRBJ2-5, the V gene TRBV24-1; D uncertain. V lost 11 bases and J lost 3, with 15 bases in between. This CDR3 has 13 residues. Germline values: CDR1 KGHDR, CDR2 SFDVKD. The CDR3 loop is CASGDPREETQYF. CDR3 sequence (DNA): TGTGCCAGTGGAGACCCTCGGGAAGAGACCCAGTACTTC.

This clonotype was detected only a few times. The rearrangement uses TRBV12-3 or TRBV12-4 and TRBJ2-7; 14 nucleotides agree with TRBD2. Trimming cost V 7 bases and J 5 bases; bases outside gene matches: 7. CDR3 length equals 15 residues. The CDR3 region is CASTNGTSGGNEQYF. The DNA for the CDR3 is TGTGCCAGCACGAACGGGACTAGCGGGGGAAACGAGCAGTACTTC.

This clonotype was seen more than once but under ten times. This chain links TRBV7-8 with TRBJ2-3, with TRBD2 as a possible D gene (6 bases). This CDR3 is built from 16 residues. Trimming cost V 1 base and J 4 bases, with 15 bases left between them. Germline CDR1 and CDR2: SGHVS and FQNEAQ. This chain's CDR3 is CASSLVGGASPDTQYF. CDR3 bases: TGTGCCAGCAGCTTAGTAGGAGGGGCGAGCCCAGATACGCAGTATTTT.

The chain joins TRBV25-1 to TRBJ2-3, with no clear D. The germline V gene has CDR1 MGHDK and CDR2 SYGVNS. CDR3 length: 17 residues. The ends were cut back, 0 bases at V and 0 bases at J, with 13 bases in the middle. The CDR3 nucleotides read TGTGCCAGCAGTGAATATGACGGCAGCTCTAGCACAGATACGCAGTATTTT. This encodes CASSEYDGSSSTDTQYF.

This clonotype was seen a single time. This chain uses TRBV3-1 with TRBJ2-1, with 12 bases identical to TRBD1. The CDR3 extends over 16 amino acids. V was pared by 4 bases and J by 7 bases, with 8 bases of the junction left unmatched. Germline loops: CDR1 LGHDT, CDR2 YNNKEL (reference sequence). CDR3 sequence (DNA): TGTGCCAGCAGCCGGGACAGGGGGCTTTTAGGGAATGAGCAGTTCTTC. Translated, it gives CASSRDRGLLGNEQFF.

DNA of the CDR3: TGTGCCAGCAGCGCGACTAGCGGGGACACCTCTCTTGAGCAGTTCTTC. Its translation: CASSATSGDTSLEQFF. This sequence joins TRBV7-8 and TRBJ2-1; 11 bases map to TRBD2. The CDR3 has 16 amino acids. CDR1 is SGHVS and CDR2 is FQNEAQ in the germline V gene. Trimming cost V 5 bases and J 9 bases; bases outside gene matches: 12.

At least ten counts were recorded for this clonotype. The genes are TRBV12-3 or TRBV12-4 and TRBJ2-3; D possibly matches TRBD1 or TRBD2 (5 bases each). V gave up 6 bases and J gave up 7 bases, with 17 bases separating them. The CDR3 is made up of 14 amino acids. CDR3 sequence (DNA): TGTGCCAGCAGCACCGGGACGGTGGTAAATACGCAGTATTTT. Amino acids: CASSTGTVVNTQYF.

V usage is TRBV7-2 and J usage is TRBJ2-7, with TRBD2 identical over 10 bases. The CDR3 contains 15 residues. Germline V CDR1 and CDR2: SGHTA, FQGNSA. Trimming at V came to 3 bases and at J to 3 bases, leaving 5 bases not matched to a gene. The CDR3 DNA reads TGTGCCAGCAGCTTCCTAGCGGGGGAGATCTACGAGCAGTACTTC. Translated: CASSFLAGEIYEQYF.

This clonotype was seen ten or more times. The chain recombines TRBV6-5 with TRBJ2-5; no reliable D call. The V gene's germline CDR1 is MNHEY and CDR2 SVGAGI. Trimming took off 5 bases at V and 5 bases at J, with 9 bases between the two ends. The CDR3 runs 12 residues. This CDR3 is CASSRLGETQYF. The CDR3 DNA reads as TGTGCCAGCAGTCGCCTGGGGGAGACCCAGTACTTC.

This clonotype has just a few counts. The rearrangement links TRBV6-1 to TRBJ1-4, with 7 bases matching TRBD1. CDR3 length equals 14 residues. The germline gives CDR1 MNHNS, CDR2 SASEGT. V lost 6 bases to trimming and J lost 7 bases; unmatched junction nucleotides: 8. Written as DNA, the CDR3 is TGTGCCAGCAGGCCAGGGGGGGGAACTGAAAAACTGTTTTTT. Protein: CASRPGGGTEKLFF.

This clonotype was counted between two and nine times. The J gene is TRBJ2-4, the V gene TRBV11-2, with unresolved D. CDR1 and CDR2 (germline): SGHAT, FQNNGV. With 4 bases removed from V and 7 bases from J, the gap between germline ends came to 14 bases. The CDR3 is 14 amino acids. Written as DNA, the CDR3 is TGTGCCAGCAGCTCTGTTCCTGAGGTGAACATTCAGTACTTC. Encoded protein: CASSSVPEVNIQYF.

This clonotype was counted ten times or more. The rearrangement links TRBV3-1 to TRBJ1-2, with 12 bases fitting TRBD1. In germline, CDR1 is LGHDT, CDR2 YNNKEL (reference sequence). The CDR3 extends over 17 amino acids. After removal of 0 bases from V and 8 bases from J, the junction contained 10 bases not matched to a gene. This chain's CDR3 is CASSQEGLGQGARGYTF. CDR3 DNA sequence: TGTGCCAGCAGCCAAGAGGGTCTGGGACAGGGGGCGCGCGGCTACACCTTC.

The chain combines TRBV12-3 or TRBV12-4 with TRBJ1-1, with 8 bases that match TRBD1. There are 17 residues in the CDR3. Germline trimming cut 5 bases from V and 4 bases from J; bases unmatched to any gene: 15. DNA for the CDR3: TGTGCCAGCAGTCCCGACCGGAGGACAGGGTCGGTCACTGAAGCTTTCTTT. This encodes CASSPDRRTGSVTEAFF.

In this sample, this clonotype turned up once. The CDR3 is CASSQPGGGEKLFF. Here the CDR3 DNA reads TGTGCCAGCAGCCAACCCGGGGGGGGTGAAAAACTGTTTTTT. This chain joins TRBV28 and TRBJ1-4, with D possibly being TRBD1 (5 bases). The CDR3 is 14 residues long. Looked up from germline, CDR1 is MDHEN and CDR2 is SYDVKM. The V and J ends lost 6 bases and 7 bases respectively, with 15 bases between them.

This clonotype has at least ten counts. The chain is built from TRBV29-1 and TRBJ2-7; D possibly matches TRBD1 or TRBD2 (6 bases each). V lost 1 base, J lost 5 bases, and 15 bases lay in between. CDR3 length equals 14 residues. Germline V gene sequence: CDR1 SQVTM, CDR2 ANQGSEA. In DNA, the CDR3 is TGCAGCGTTGAAGTATCCCGGGGGCACCACGAGCAGTACTTC. This sequence encodes CSVEVSRGHHEQYF.

This rearrangement joins TRBV20-1 to TRBJ2-3; 8 positions match TRBD2. Germline CDR1 reads DFQATT; CDR2 reads SNEGSKA (reference sequence). With 3 bases clipped from V and 6 bases from J, the junction kept 11 bases outside the gene matches. The CDR3 totals 15 residues. CDR3 DNA: TGCAGTGCTAGGAGTGACGGGGGGGCATCCGATACGCAGTATTTT. Amino acids: CSARSDGGASDTQYF.

This clonotype was observed at least ten times. V usage is TRBV20-1 and J usage is TRBJ2-3, with a weak D call TRBD2 (5 bases). CDR3 length: 11 residues. Trimming stripped 5 bases from V and 6 bases from J, with 9 bases between. Germline CDR1 and CDR2: DFQATT and SNEGSKA (reference sequence). CDR3 in DNA: TGCAGTGCTCGAAGCGGTGATACGCAGTATTTT. Translated: CSARSGDTQYF.

J is TRBJ2-7 and V is TRBV28; TRBD1 agrees at 7 bases. The CDR3 runs 14 residues. Germline assignment: CDR1 MDHEN and CDR2 SYDVKM. The junction had 6 bases not matched to a gene; V was cut back by 4 bases and J by 3 bases. The CDR3 nucleotides read TGTGCCAGCAGTTCCCCACAGGGGAGCTACGAGCAGTACGTC. Protein product: CASSSPQGSYEQYV.

This clonotype was found a few times. The chain recombines TRBV24-1 with TRBJ2-3; the D call may be TRBD1 or TRBD2 (6 bases each). V lost 2 bases to trimming and J lost 3 bases, with 11 bases between them. The CDR3 runs to 15 residues. Germline assignment: CDR1 KGHDR and CDR2 SFDVKD. For the CDR3, the DNA is TGTGCCACCAGTGATTCTACAGGGAGGACAGATACGCAGTATTTT. As protein: CATSDSTGRTDTQYF.

This clonotype occurred many times. V and J are TRBV4-3 and TRBJ2-2; 14 positions agree with TRBD2. CDR1 and CDR2 (germline): LGHNA, YSLEER. The V segment lost 1 base and the J segment 1 base; nucleotides outside the gene matches: 2. This CDR3 comprises 18 residues. The CDR3 coding sequence is TGCGCCAGCAGCCAAGGACTAGCGGGGGGGTTGAACACCGGGGAGCTGTTTTTT. This sequence encodes CASSQGLAGGLNTGELFF.

This clonotype showed up many times. V is TRBV20-1 and J is TRBJ1-1, with D unclear. V was trimmed by 3 bases and J by 0 bases, leaving 8 bases between them. This CDR3 contains 13 residues. The germline V gene has CDR1 DFQATT and CDR2 SNEGSKA (reference sequence). CDR3 sequence reads: CSASRAVNTEAFF. CDR3 DNA: TGCAGTGCTAGTAGGGCGGTGAACACTGAAGCTTTCTTT.

The chain links TRBV19 to TRBJ1-5; D remains unclear. This CDR3 contains 13 residues. V lost 5 bases, J lost 3 bases, and 8 bases lay in between. Germline-derived CDR1 and CDR2 are LNHDA and SQIVND (reference sequence). The CDR3: CASSSRTNQPQHF. CDR3 nucleotide sequence: TGTGCCAGTAGTTCTCGGACCAATCAGCCCCAGCATTTT. The full variable domain, its missing parts supplied by reference TRBV19 and TRBJ1-5, is DGGITQSPKYLFRKEGQNVTLSCEQNLNHDAMYWYRQDPGQGLRLIYYSQIVNDFQKGDIAEGYSVSREKKESFPLTVTSAQKNPTAFYLCASSSRTNQPQHFGDGTRLSIL.